This T cell receptor (beta chain) is drawn from a study of blood T cell repertoires in COVID-19. Per the original data handling: Quantification of nucleated cells was approximated via reference gene primer amplification. Assay: immunoSEQ multiplex PCR; the TCRdb copy retains only in-frame clones and omits some. V and J calls and clone size are copied from that table; D and trimming were computed from the DNA. The sample has around 30,000 clones, 90% seen once. The sequenced material came from peripheral blood. The clonotype originates from a man in his sixties or seventies with active or convalescent COVID-19.

CDR3 DNA sequence: TGTGCCAGCAGCTTAGGTCAGGGCCCTCAGCCCCAGCATTTT. Protein product: CASSLGQGPQPQHF. V gene TRBV7-9 combines with J gene TRBJ1-5; D may be TRBD1 (5 bases). V lost 1 base and J 6 bases, leaving 10 bases between the germline ends. The CDR3 spans 14 residues. CDR1 and CDR2 from the germline V gene are SEHNR and FQNEAQ (reference sequence).